This T cell receptor (beta chain) was identified in a study of blood T cell repertoires in COVID-19. Study-wide background: The United States, Italy and Spain were the sources of the acute and convalescent COVID-19 samples.

The CDR3 consists of 13 residues. J lost 7 bases, V lost 2 bases, and 5 bases had no gene match. The germline V gene encodes CDR1 KGHSH and CDR2 LQKENI. Libraries were prepared by immunoSEQ multiplex PCR; TCRdb keeps only in-frame clonotypes and omits some of them. The sample records 80,000 to 95,000 clones, 75% to 90% being singletons. V is TRBV18 and J is TRBJ2-7, with 7 bases that match TRBD1. Sequencing input: peripheral blood. The receptor was derived from an older woman with acute or convalescent COVID-19. In DNA, the CDR3 is TGTGCCAGCTCACCAGTTGACAGGGTAGAGCAGTACGTC. Translation: CASSPVDRVEQYV.